This T cell receptor (beta chain) was retrieved from a study of shared clonotypes between healthy human individuals. Study summary: The donors, a couple of women and a few men, were aged 18 to 49. Study-wide results and caveats: Non-shared clonotypes were found to have lower generation probabilities than the clonotypes that were shared by all four of the sorted-subset donors.

All participating donors were Caucasian adults from Nashville, Tennessee. Each replicate PCR on the sorted subsets used roughly 200 ng DNA (approximately 33,000 T cell genomes). Repertoires were generated with immunoSEQ multiplex PCR, while TCRdb's copy carries only in-frame clones and drops some. This table holds some 2,100,000 clones, around 95% found once. V gave up 5 bases and J gave up 4 bases; unmatched junction bases: 11. Germline V gene data show CDR1 as SGHRS and CDR2 as YFSETQ. This CDR3 comprises 15 residues. Note on this clone: No antigen is known for it.

Sequences were obtained from naive CD4+ T cells sorted from blood. Noted subset: CD45RA+ positively selected. The TCR comes from a man between 18 and 35 years old in good health. The V and J genes are TRBV5-1 and TRBJ2-5; TRBD1 matches at 7 bases. The CDR3 DNA follows: TGCGCCAGCAGTCCGACAGGGACCTCAGGAGAGACCCAGTACTTC. Its protein is CASSPTGTSGETQYF.